Detailed here is one T cell receptor (beta chain). Each CDR3 protein gets one entry after TCRdb re-called the RACE reads with MiXCR. The sample consists of tens of thousands of distinct CDR3 sequences, about 10% of them appearing once. Germline CDR1 reads SGHNT; CDR2 reads YENEEA. V shed 0 bases and J shed 7 bases, with 7 bases lying between them. The CDR3 runs to 13 residues. As to time point: patch test 3, about 24 weeks after DPC sensitization. Treatment reported: therapeutic diphenylcyclopropenone sensitization with weekly scalp DPC. The entry originates in a study of human T cells and chemical hapten exposure.

The chain employs TRBV11-3 and TRBJ2-1; D perhaps matches TRBD2 (5 bases). The sequenced sample was whole blood, obtained in connection with sensitization to the hapten diphenylcyclopropenone (DPC). The TCR originated in a woman between 35 and 50 years old with alopecia areata. Some clones in this sample may be carry-over from other donors' samples. CDR3 residues: CASSLEEGNEQFF. DNA for the CDR3: TGTGCCAGCAGCTTAGAAGAGGGAAATGAGCAGTTCTTC.